This TCR beta chain derives from a study of T cells in Graves' hyperthyroidism and ophthalmopathy. CDR3 size: 14 residues. The germline gives CDR1 SGHVS, CDR2 FQNEAQ. V lost 4 bases to trimming and J lost 4 bases; unmatched junction nucleotides: 7. Study outcomes and limitations: Most thyroid clonotypes with frequency above 0.001 were detected in blood. Stable hyperthyroidism was separated from ophthalmopathy by a model based on 13 V-J features.

Amplification targeted TCR beta CDR3 regions from RNA transcripts. TCR CDR3 regions were first amplified by RT-PCR with HTBI primers. Each CDR3 protein gets one entry after TCRdb re-called the multiplex PCR reads with MiXCR. Among 550,000 to 800,000 distinct CDR3 sequences listed, about 15% were seen once. The authors deemed Graves' hyperthyroidism stable absent ophthalmopathy progression within 18 months. Newly diagnosed hyperthyroidism patients aged 18 to 65 years had disease lasting under 2 months. This clonotype was seen ten or more times. Its antigen remains unknown. Sample: blood. V is TRBV7-8 and J is TRBJ2-7, with 7 bases fitting TRBD2. The receptor's source is a man between 18 and 29 years old with Graves' hyperthyroidism. This chain's CDR3 is CASSSQRGPYEQYF. The CDR3 nucleotides read TGTGCCAGCAGCTCTCAGCGGGGCCCATACGAGCAGTACTTC.